A single sample gave rise to the 4 T cell receptor beta chains below, sequenced in a study of T cells in Graves' hyperthyroidism and ophthalmopathy. RNA transcripts yielded amplified TCR beta CDR3 regions. With the HTBI primer set, the TCR CDR3 went through a first round of RT-PCR. TCRdb re-analysed the multiplex PCR reads in MiXCR, keeping a single row per CDR3 protein. The table has 280,000 or so distinct CDR3 sequences, approximately 14% seen once. The sequenced material came from blood. The source of these receptors is a woman aged 45-65 years with Graves' hyperthyroidism that later progressed to Graves' ophthalmopathy.

This clonotype was recorded at least ten times. The genes are TRBV11-2 and TRBJ2-3; possible D gene TRBD2, 5 bases. Germline V gene data show CDR1 as SGHAT and CDR2 as FQNNGV. V lost 5 bases and J lost 2, with 17 bases in between. This CDR3 contains 16 residues. For the CDR3, the DNA is TGTGCCAGCAGCACCATTTGGAAGCGGCTCACAGATACGCAGTATTTT. It encodes CASSTIWKRLTDTQYF. Drawing the rest from reference TRBV11-2 and TRBJ2-3, the complete variable domain is EAGVAQSPRYKIIEKRQSVAFWCNPISGHATLYWYQQILGQGPKLLIQFQNNGVVDDSQLPKDRFSAERLKGVDSTLKIQPAKLEDSAVYLCASSTIWKRLTDTQYFGPGTRLTVL.

This clonotype was counted many times. V usage is TRBV3-1 and J usage is TRBJ2-1, with D uncertain. The CDR3 length is 11 residues. CDR1 and CDR2 (germline): LGHDT, YNNKEL (reference sequence). Deletions cut 8 bases from V and 7 bases from J, with 9 bases between. This CDR3 reads CASRLGNEQFF. The CDR3 DNA reads TGTGCCAGCCGCTTGGGGAATGAGCAGTTCTTC.

This clonotype showed up many times. The chain couples TRBV5-1 to TRBJ1-5; 8 nucleotides agree with TRBD1. CDR1 and CDR2 from the germline V gene are SGHRS and YFSETQ. This CDR3 contains 15 residues. V was clipped by 3 bases and J by 5 bases; unmatched bases: 7. The CDR3 DNA follows: TGCGCCAGCAGCTGGGGGACAGGTAGGGATCAGCCCCAGCATTTT. This sequence encodes CASSWGTGRDQPQHF.

In its sample, this clonotype was seen many times. The rearrangement joins TRBV20-1 to TRBJ2-7; TRBD2 might be the D (6 bases). The germline V gene encodes CDR1 DFQATT and CDR2 SNEGSKA (reference sequence). The CDR3 spans 12 residues. The CDR3 region has the DNA TGCAGGGCGGACATACCCCGGGGGGAGCAGTACTTC. Translation gives CRADIPRGEQYF.